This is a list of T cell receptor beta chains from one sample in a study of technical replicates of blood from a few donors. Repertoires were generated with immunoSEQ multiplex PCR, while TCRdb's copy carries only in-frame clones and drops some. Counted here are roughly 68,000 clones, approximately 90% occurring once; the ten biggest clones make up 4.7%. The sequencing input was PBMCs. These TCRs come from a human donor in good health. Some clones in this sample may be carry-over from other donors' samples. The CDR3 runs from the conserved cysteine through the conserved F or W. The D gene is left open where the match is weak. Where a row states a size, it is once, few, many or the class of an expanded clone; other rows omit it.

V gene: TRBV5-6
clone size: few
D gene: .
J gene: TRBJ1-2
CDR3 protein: CASSPYDIYGSYTF
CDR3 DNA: TGTGCCAGCAGCCCATATGATATCTATGGTAGCTACACCTTC

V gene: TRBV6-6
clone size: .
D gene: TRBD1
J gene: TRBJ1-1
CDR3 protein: CASTPGQGFVNTEAFF
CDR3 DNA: TGTGCCAGCACCCCGGGACAGGGGTTCGTGAACACTGAAGCTTTCTTT

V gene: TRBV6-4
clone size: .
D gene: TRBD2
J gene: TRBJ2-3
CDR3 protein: CASSAGLAGGTDTQYF
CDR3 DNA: TGTGCCAGCAGTGCTGGACTAGCGGGAGGGACAGATACGCAGTATTTT

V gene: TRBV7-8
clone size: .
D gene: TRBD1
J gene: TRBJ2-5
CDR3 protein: CASSLIVGQGGPQYF
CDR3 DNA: TGTGCCAGCAGCTTAATAGTGGGACAGGGGGGCCCCCAGTACTTC

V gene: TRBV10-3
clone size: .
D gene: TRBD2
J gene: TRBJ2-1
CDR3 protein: CAIGASGEQYNEQFF
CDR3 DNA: TGTGCCATCGGGGCTAGCGGGGAACAATACAATGAGCAGTTCTTC

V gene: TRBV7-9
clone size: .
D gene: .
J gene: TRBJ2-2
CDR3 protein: CASSPLFGNTGELFF
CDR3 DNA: TGTGCCAGCAGCCCCCTTTTCGGGAACACCGGGGAGCTGTTTTTT

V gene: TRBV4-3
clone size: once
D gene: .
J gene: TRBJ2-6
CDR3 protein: CASSHGDSGANVLTF
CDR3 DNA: TGCGCCAGCAGCCACGGGGACTCTGGGGCCAACGTCCTGACTTTC

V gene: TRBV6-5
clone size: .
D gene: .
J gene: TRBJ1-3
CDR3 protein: CASSLKPYSGNTIYF
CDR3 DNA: TGTGCCAGCAGCCTAAAGCCCTACTCTGGAAACACCATATATTTT

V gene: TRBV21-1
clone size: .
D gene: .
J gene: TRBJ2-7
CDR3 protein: CASSKVGGDRANEQYF
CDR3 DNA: TGTGCCAGCAGCAAAGTGGGTGGGGACAGAGCTAACGAGCAGTACTTC

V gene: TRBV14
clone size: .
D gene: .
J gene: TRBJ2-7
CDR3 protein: CASSQRATALYEQYF
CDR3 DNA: TGTGCCAGCAGCCAACGCGCGACAGCCTTATACGAGCAGTACTTC

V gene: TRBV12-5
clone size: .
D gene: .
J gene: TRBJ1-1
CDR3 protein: CASGSYSQRTEAFF
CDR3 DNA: TGTGCTAGTGGTTCCTATTCCCAGAGGACTGAAGCTTTCTTT

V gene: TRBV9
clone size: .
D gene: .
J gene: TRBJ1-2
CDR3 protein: CASSVGGMFGYTF
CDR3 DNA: TGTGCCAGCAGCGTAGGCGGTATGTTCGGCTACACCTTC

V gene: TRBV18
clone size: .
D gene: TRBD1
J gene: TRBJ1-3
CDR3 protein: CASRPGQGALSSGNTIYF
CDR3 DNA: TGTGCCAGCCGTCCAGGACAGGGAGCTTTAAGCTCTGGAAACACCATATATTTT

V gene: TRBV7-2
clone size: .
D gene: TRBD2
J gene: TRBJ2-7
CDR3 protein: CASSRSGAGVSYEQYF
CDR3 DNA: TGTGCCAGCAGCAGATCGGGAGCGGGAGTTTCCTACGAGCAGTACTTC

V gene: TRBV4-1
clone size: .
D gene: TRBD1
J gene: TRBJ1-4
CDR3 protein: CASSARDSNNEKLFF
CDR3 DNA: TGCGCCAGCAGCGCCCGGGACAGCAATAATGAAAAACTGTTTTTT

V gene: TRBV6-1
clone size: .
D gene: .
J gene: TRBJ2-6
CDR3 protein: CASSEAQSGANVLTF
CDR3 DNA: TGTGCCAGCAGTGAAGCGCAGTCTGGGGCCAACGTCCTGACTTTC

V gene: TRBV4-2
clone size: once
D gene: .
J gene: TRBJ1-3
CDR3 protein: CASSPHRWESGNTIYF
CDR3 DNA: TGTGCCAGCAGCCCCCACCGTTGGGAGTCTGGAAACACCATATATTTT

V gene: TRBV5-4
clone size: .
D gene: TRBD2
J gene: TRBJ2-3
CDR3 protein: CASSPGRTSGTDTQYF
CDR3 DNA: TGTGCCAGCAGCCCAGGAAGGACTAGCGGCACAGATACGCAGTATTTT

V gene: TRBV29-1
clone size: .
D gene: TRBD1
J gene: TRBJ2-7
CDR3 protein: CSVKQTGSHEQYF
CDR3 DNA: TGCAGCGTTAAACAGACAGGGAGCCACGAGCAGTACTTC

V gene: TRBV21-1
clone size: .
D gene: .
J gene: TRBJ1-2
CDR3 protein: CASSGRGLGGYGYTF
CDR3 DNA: TGTGCCAGCAGCGGCAGGGGGCTGGGAGGCTATGGCTACACCTTC

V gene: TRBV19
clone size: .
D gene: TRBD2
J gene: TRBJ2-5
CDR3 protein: CASSIATSGRETQYF
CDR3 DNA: TGTGCCAGTAGTATCGCGACTAGCGGGAGAGAGACCCAGTACTTC

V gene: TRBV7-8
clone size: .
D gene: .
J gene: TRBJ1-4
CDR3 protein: CASSMTSGTTNEKLFF
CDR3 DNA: TGTGCCAGCAGCATGACTAGCGGGACAACTAATGAAAAACTGTTTTTT

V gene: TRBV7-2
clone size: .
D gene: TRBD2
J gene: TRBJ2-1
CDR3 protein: CASSSPSGGAVGEQFF
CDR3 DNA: TGTGCCAGCAGCTCGCCTAGCGGGGGGGCCGTCGGTGAGCAGTTCTTC

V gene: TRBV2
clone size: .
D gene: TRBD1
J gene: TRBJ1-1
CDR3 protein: CASSERGQSEAFF
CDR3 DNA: TGTGCCAGCAGTGAAAGGGGACAGTCTGAAGCTTTCTTT

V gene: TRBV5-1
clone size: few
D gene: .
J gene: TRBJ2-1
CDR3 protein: CASSSGSFQGINEQFF
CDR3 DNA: TGCGCCAGCAGCTCCGGGTCTTTCCAGGGGATCAATGAGCAGTTCTTC

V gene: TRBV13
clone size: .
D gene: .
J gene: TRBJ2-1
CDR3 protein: CASSKYSGLITYNEQFF
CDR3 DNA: TGTGCCAGCAGCAAATATTCGGGGTTGATAACCTACAATGAGCAGTTCTTC

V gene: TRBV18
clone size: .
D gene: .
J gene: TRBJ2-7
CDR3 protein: CASSAPGTAASYEQYF
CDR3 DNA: TGTGCCAGCTCAGCTCCCGGGACTGCGGCCTCCTACGAGCAGTACTTC

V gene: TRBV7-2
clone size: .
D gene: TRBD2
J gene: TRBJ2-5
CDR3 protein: CASSLSPGLAGGETQYF
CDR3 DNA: TGTGCCAGCAGCTTGTCCCCTGGACTAGCGGGGGGTGAGACCCAGTACTTC

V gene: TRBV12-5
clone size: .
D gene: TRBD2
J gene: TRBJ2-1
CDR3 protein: CASSGLAGWNEQFF
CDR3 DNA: TGTGCTAGTAGCGGACTAGCGGGGTGGAATGAGCAGTTCTTC

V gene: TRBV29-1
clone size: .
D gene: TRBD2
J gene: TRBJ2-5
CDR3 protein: CSVGRDPGGSETQYF
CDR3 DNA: TGCAGCGTTGGACGGGACCCCGGGGGGTCGGAGACCCAGTACTTC

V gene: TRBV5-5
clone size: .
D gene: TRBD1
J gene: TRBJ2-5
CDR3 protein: CASSPYTGGGETQYF
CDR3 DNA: TGTGCCAGCAGCCCATATACAGGGGGTGGAGAGACCCAGTACTTC

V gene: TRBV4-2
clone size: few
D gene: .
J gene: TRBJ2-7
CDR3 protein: CASSPLIRGVDEQYF
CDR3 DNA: TGTGCCAGCAGCCCCTTGATTCGCGGGGTCGACGAGCAGTACTTC

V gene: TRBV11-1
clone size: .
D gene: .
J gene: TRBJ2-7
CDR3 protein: CASSLGAGNSYEQYF
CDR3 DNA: TGTGCCAGCAGCTTAGGGGCAGGAAACTCCTACGAGCAGTACTTC

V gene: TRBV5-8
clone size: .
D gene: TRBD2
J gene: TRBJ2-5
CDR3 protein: CASSLKLAPETQYF
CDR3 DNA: TGTGCCAGCAGCTTAAAACTAGCGCCCGAGACCCAGTACTTC

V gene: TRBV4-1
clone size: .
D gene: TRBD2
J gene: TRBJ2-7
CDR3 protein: CASSQTSGSVWEQYF
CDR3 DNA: TGCGCCAGCAGCCAAACTAGCGGGAGTGTGTGGGAGCAGTACTTC

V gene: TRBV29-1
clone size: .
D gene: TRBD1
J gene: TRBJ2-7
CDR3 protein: CSAATDRAEQYF
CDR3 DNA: TGCAGCGCCGCGACCGACAGGGCCGAGCAGTACTTC

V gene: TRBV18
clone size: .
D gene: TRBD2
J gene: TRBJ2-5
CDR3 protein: CASSPAGGPQETQYF
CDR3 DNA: TGTGCCAGCTCACCGGCGGGGGGACCCCAAGAGACCCAGTACTTC

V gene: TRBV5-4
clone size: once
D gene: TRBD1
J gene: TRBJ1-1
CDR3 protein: CASSGTGREWNTEAFF
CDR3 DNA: TGTGCCAGCAGTGGGACAGGGCGGGAGTGGAACACTGAAGCTTTCTTT

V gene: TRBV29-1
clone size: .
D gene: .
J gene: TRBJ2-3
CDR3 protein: CSVALGQGRYF
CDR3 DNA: TGCAGCGTCGCCCTTGGGCAGGGCAGGTATTTT

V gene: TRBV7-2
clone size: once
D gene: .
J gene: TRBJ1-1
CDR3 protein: CASSPQGQLMNTEAFF
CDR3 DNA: TGTGCCAGCAGCCCCCAGGGACAACTCATGAACACTGAAGCTTTCTTT

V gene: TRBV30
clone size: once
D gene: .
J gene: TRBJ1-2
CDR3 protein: CAWSVLQACTF
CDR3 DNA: TGTGCCTGGAGTGTACTCCAGGCCTGCACCTTC

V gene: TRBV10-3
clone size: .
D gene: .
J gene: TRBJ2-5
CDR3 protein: CAISAGETQYF
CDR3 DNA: TGTGCCATCAGCGCGGGCGAGACCCAGTACTTC

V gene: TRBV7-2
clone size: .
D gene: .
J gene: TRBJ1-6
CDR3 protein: CASSFSEAGGSYNSPLHF
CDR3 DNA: TGTGCCAGCAGCTTCTCAGAAGCGGGGGGCTCCTATAATTCACCCCTCCACTTT

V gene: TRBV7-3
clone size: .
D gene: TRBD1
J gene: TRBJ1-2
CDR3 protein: CASSLVGGGTGAPGYTF
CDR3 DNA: TGTGCCAGCAGCTTAGTTGGCGGAGGGACAGGGGCCCCGGGCTACACCTTC

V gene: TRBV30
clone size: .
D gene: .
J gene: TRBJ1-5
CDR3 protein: CAWSWRGNQPQHF
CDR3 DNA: TGTGCCTGGAGTTGGAGGGGCAATCAGCCCCAGCATTTT

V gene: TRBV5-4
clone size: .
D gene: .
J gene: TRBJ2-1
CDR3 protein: CASSLRAGPYNEQFF
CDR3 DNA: TGTGCCAGCAGCTTGAGAGCAGGGCCCTACAATGAGCAGTTCTTC

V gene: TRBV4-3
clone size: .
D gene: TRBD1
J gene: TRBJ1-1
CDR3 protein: CASSQGGTGSEAFF
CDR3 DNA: TGCGCCAGCAGCCAAGGTGGGACAGGGAGTGAAGCTTTCTTT

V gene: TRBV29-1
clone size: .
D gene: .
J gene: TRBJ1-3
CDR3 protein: CSVDTSGNTIYF
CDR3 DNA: TGCAGCGTCGACACTTCTGGAAACACCATATATTTT

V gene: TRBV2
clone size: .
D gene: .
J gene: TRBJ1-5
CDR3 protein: CASSTGHQGQPQHF
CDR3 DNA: TGTGCCAGCAGTACAGGGCACCAAGGTCAGCCCCAGCATTTT

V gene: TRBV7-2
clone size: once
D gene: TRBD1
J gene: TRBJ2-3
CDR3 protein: CASSQDRGLRNAQYF
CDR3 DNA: TGTGCCAGCAGCCAGGACAGGGGACTTCGTAATGCGCAGTATTTT

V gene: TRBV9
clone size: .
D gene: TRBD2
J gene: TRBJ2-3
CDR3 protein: CASSTRTSGRTDTQYF
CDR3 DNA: TGTGCCAGCAGCACCAGGACTAGCGGGAGGACAGATACGCAGTATTTT

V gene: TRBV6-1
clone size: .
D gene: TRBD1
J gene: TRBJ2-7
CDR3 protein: CASSDRDRVSWDQYF
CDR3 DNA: TGTGCCAGCAGTGACCGGGACAGGGTGAGTTGGGATCAGTACTTC

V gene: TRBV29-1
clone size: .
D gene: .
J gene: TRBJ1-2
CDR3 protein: CSVGDYYGYTF
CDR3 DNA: TGCAGCGTTGGCGATTACTATGGCTACACCTTC

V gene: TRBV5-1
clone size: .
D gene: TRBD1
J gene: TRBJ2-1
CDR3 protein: CASSLGARDRTYNEQFF
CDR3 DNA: TGCGCCAGCAGCTTGGGAGCTCGGGACAGGACCTACAATGAGCAGTTCTTC

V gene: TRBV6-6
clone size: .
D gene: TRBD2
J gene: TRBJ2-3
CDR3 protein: CASRRGANTDTQYF
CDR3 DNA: TGTGCCAGCAGGCGGGGGGCAAACACAGATACGCAGTATTTT

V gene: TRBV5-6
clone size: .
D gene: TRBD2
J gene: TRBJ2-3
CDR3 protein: CASSYQTTSGSTDTQYF
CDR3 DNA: TGTGCCAGCAGCTACCAGACGACTAGCGGGAGTACAGATACGCAGTATTTT

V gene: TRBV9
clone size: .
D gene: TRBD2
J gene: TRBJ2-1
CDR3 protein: CASSVGGSGAYNEQFF
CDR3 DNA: TGTGCCAGCAGCGTAGGGGGCAGCGGGGCCTACAATGAGCAGTTCTTC